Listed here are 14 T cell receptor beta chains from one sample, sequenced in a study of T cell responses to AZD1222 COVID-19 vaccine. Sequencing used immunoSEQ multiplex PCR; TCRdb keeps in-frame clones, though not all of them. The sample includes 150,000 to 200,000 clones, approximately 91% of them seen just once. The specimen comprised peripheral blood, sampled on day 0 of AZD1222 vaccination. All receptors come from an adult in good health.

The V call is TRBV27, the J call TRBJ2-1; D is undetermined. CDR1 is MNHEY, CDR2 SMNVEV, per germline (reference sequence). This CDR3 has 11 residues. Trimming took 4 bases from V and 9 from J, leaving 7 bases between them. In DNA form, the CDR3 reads TGTGCCAGCAGTTCAGGCACTGAGCAGTTCTTC. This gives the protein CASSSGTEQFF.

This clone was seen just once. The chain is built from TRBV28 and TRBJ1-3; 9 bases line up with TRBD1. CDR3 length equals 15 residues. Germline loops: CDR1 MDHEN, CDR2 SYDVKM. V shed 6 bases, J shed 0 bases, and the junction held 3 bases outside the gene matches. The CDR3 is CASRRQGGSGNTIYF. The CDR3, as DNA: TGTGCCAGCAGAAGACAGGGGGGCTCTGGAAACACCATATATTTT.

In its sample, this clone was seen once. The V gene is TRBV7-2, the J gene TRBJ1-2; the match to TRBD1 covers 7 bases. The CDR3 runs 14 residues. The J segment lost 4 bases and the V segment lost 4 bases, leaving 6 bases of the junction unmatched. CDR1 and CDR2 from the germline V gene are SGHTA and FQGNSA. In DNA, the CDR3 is TGTGCCAGCAGCTCCATGACAGGGAGCTATGGCTACACCTTC. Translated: CASSSMTGSYGYTF. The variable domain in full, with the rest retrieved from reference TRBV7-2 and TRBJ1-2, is GAGVSQSPSNKVTEKGKDVELRCDPISGHTALYWYRQSLGQGLEFLIYFQGNSAPDKSGLPSDRFSAERTGGSVSTLTIQRTQQEDSAVYLCASSSMTGSYGYTFGSGTRLTVV.

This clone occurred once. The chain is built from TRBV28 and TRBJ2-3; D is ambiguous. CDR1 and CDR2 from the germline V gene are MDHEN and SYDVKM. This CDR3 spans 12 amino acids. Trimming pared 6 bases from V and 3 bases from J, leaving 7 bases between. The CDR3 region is CASSPNTDTQYF. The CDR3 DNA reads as TGTGCCAGCAGCCCTAATACAGATACGCAGTATTTT.

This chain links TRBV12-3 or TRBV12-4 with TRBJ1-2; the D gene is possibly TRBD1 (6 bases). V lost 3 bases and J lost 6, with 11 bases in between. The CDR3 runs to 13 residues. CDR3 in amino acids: CASSFWGADGYTF. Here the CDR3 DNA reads TGTGCCAGCAGTTTCTGGGGGGCCGATGGCTACACCTTC.

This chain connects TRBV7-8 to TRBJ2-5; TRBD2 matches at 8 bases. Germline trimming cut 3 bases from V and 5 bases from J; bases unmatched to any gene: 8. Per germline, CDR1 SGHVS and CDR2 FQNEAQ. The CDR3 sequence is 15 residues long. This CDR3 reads CASSFQRGPRETQYF. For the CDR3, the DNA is TGTGCCAGCAGCTTCCAGCGGGGGCCCAGGGAGACCCAGTACTTC.

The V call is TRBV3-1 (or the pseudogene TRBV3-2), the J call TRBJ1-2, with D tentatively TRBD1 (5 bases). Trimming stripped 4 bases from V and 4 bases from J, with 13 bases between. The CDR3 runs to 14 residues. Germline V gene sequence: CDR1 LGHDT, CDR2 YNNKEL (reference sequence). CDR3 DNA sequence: TGTGCCAGCAGCCCAGGGACCGCCTTCTATGGCTACACCTTC. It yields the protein CASSPGTAFYGYTF.

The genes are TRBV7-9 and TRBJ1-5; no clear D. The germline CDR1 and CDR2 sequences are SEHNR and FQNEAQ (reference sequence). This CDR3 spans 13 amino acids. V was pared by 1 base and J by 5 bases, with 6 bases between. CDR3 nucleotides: TGTGCCAGCAGCTTAGGCGGGGATCAGCCCCAGCATTTT. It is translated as CASSLGGDQPQHF.

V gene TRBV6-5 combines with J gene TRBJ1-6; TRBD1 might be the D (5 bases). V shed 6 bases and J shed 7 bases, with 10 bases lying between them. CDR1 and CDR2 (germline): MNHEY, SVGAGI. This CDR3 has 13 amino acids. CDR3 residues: CASRWDLNSPLHF. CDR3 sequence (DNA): TGTGCCAGCAGGTGGGACCTAAATTCACCCCTCCACTTT.

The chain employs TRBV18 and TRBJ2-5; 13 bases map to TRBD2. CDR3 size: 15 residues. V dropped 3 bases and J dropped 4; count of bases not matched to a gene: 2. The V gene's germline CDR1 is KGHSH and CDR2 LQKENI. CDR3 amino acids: CASSPGLAGIETQYF. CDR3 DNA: TGTGCCAGCTCACCGGGACTAGCGGGAATAGAGACCCAGTACTTC.

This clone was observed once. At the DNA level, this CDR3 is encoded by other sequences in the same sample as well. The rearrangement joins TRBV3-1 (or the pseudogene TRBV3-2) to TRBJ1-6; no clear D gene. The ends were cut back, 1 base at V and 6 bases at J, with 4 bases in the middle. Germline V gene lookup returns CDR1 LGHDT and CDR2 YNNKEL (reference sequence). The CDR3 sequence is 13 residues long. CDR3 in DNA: TGTGCCAGCAGCCAAGCTGGTAATTCACCCCTCCACTTT. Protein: CASSQAGNSPLHF.

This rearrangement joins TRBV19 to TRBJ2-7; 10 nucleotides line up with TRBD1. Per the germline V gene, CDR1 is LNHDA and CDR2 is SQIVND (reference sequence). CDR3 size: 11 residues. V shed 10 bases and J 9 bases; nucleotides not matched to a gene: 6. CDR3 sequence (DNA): TGTGCCAAAAGAAGGACAGGGGGGCAGTACTTC. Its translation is CAKRRTGGQYF.

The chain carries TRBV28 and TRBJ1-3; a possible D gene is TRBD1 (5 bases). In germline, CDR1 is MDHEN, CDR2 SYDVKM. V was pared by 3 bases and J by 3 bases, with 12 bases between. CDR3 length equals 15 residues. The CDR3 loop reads CASSFRGGSGNTIYF. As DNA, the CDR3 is TGTGCCAGCAGTTTTCGCGGGGGAAGTGGAAACACCATATATTTT.

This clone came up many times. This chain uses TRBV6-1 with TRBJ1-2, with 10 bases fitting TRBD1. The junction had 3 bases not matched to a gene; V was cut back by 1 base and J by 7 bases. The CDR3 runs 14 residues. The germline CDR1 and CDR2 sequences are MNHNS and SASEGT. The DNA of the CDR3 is TGTGCCAGCAGTGAAGGACAGGGGGCGGGTGGCTACACCTTC. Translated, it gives CASSEGQGAGGYTF.